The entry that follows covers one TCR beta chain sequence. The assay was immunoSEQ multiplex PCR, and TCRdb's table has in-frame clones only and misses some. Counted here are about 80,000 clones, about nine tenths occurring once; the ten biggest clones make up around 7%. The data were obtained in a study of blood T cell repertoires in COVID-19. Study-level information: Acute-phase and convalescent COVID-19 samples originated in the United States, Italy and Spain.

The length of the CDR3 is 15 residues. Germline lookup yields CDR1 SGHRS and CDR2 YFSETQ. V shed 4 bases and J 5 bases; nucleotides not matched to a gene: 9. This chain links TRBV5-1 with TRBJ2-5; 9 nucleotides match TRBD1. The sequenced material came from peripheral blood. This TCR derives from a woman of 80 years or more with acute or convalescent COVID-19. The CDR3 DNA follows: TGCGCCAGCAGCGGGGGGACAGGGTTAAGGGAGACCCAGTACTTC. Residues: CASSGGTGLRETQYF.